What follows is one T cell receptor (beta chain) and its context. The entry originates in a study of blood T cell repertoires in COVID-19. At the level of the study: Spain, Italy and the United States supplied samples that represented acute and convalescent COVID-19. T cells, B-cell-depleted T cells, or PBMCs supplied cDNA or gDNA.

Participants were aged about 18 to 100 years, lived in 20 to 30 US areas, and enrolled virtually. The germline V and J ends were trimmed by 0 bases and 6 bases, with 14 bases remaining between them. The CDR3 covers 15 residues. Germline V gene lookup returns CDR1 MNHEY and CDR2 SVGAGI. Some clones are missing from TCRdb's copy, which holds only in-frame ones; the method was immunoSEQ multiplex PCR. The sample has about 210,000 clones, around 82% seen once. The clonotype was recovered from a man aged 30 to 39 with acute COVID-19. The sample was PBMCs or T cells enriched from blood (not recorded which). J is TRBJ1-2 and V is TRBV6-5; tentatively, D is TRBD1 (6 bases). CDR3 DNA: TGTGCCAGCAGTTACTCGAGGGCAGGGGAACATGGCTACACCTTC. Translation gives CASSYSRAGEHGYTF.